This TCR beta chain was obtained from a study of cytomegalovirus exposure and HLA in healthy donors. The primer mix had 60 Vbeta and 13 Jbeta primers. Assay used: immunoSEQ multiplex PCR; TCRdb lists only in-frame clones, some missing. The sample lists 160,000 or so clones; about 80% were seen once. This CDR3 region has 15 residues. Germline V lookup: CDR1 SGHTA, CDR2 FQGTGA. Trimming pared 5 bases from V and 0 bases from J, leaving 8 bases between. Concerning this clone: The antigen remains unidentified.

Notes on the study in general: An Asian-associated ancestry cluster reportedly showed fewer N-insertions than the approximately 660-donor mean in a later analysis. Reports showed the classifier diagnosing cytomegalovirus status with high specificity and sensitivity. The listing of fewer than 200 TCR beta chains classed them as cytomegalovirus-associated. Because they were indistinguishable, some V segments, including TRBV6-2 and TRBV6-3, were excluded.

Sequencing used PBMCs. This TCR was sampled from a woman between 45 and 60 years old in good health and CMV-seropositive. The rearrangement uses TRBV7-3 and TRBJ2-6; D not resolved. The CDR3 DNA sequence: TGTGCCAGCAGCCCTACAGTCTCTGGGGCCAACGTCCTGACTTTC. Translated, it gives CASSPTVSGANVLTF. The full variable domain, completed using reference TRBV7-3 and TRBJ2-6, is GAGVSQTPSNKVTEKGKYVELRCDPISGHTALYWYRQSLGQGPEFLIYFQGTGAADDSGLPNDRFFAVRPEGSVSTLKIQRTERGDSAVYLCASSPTVSGANVLTFGAGSRLTVL.